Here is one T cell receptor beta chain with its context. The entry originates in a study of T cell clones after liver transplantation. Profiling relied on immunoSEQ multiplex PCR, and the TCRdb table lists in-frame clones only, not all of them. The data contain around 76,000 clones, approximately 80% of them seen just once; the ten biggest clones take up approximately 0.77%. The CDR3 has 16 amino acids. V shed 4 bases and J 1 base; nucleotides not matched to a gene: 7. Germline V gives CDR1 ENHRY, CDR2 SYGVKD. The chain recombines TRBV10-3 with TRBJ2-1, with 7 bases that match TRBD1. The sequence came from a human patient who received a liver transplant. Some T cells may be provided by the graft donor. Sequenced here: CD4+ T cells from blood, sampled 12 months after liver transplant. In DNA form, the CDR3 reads TGTGCCATCAGTGGAGGGACAGCGGATTCCTACAATGAGCAGTTCTTC. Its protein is CAISGGTADSYNEQFF.